The rows below give T cell receptor beta chains drawn from one sample of a study of cytomegalovirus exposure and HLA in healthy donors. Data came from immunoSEQ multiplex PCR; TCRdb stores just in-frame clones and leaves some out. The profile shows about 280,000 clones, roughly 90% of them singletons. The sequencing sample was made of PBMCs. These receptors originate from a woman aged 18-30 years in good health and CMV-seronegative. Both conserved end residues are part of each CDR3. D genes are given only for firm matches. Where a row states a size, it is once, few, many or the class of an expanded clone; other rows omit it.

size	V	J	D	DNA	CDR3
NA	TRBV5-1	TRBJ2-1	TRBD1	TGCGCCAGCAGCCCCCGGGACAGGGCAAGGAATGAGCAGTTCTTC	CASSPRDRARNEQFF
NA	TRBV10-3	TRBJ1-3	TRBD1	TGTGCCATCAGTAAGCAGGGGGCCTCTGGAAACACCATATATTTT	CAISKQGASGNTIYF
once	TRBV28	TRBJ2-1	TRBD2	TGTGCCAGCAGTTTGCCGCGGGAGGGGTACAATGAGCAGTTCTTC	CASSLPREGYNEQFF
NA	TRBV13	TRBJ2-1	NA	TGTGCCAGCAGCCCACAAACACGGAGGAATCGGAATGAGCAGTTCTTC	CASSPQTRRNRNEQFF
NA	TRBV4-1	TRBJ2-1	TRBD2	TGCGCCAGCAGCCACCAATCTAGCGGGAAGAGCTCCTACAATGAGCAGTTCTTC	CASSHQSSGKSSYNEQFF
NA	TRBV10-2	TRBJ2-7	NA	TGCGCCAGCAGTGAGGTTACAGGGATCAACGAGCAGTACTTC	CASSEVTGINEQYF
NA	TRBV28	TRBJ2-7	TRBD2	TGTGCCAGCGCTAGCGGGCGTTACTACGAGCAGTACTTC	CASASGRYYEQYF
NA	TRBV19	TRBJ1-5	NA	TGTGCCAGTAGTATGGGAGGGGGGCCCGCCATCAATCAGCCCCAGCATTTT	CASSMGGGPAINQPQHF
NA	TRBV5-1	TRBJ2-7	TRBD1	TGCGCCAGCAGATCATTTGGGACAGACTACGAGCAGTACTTC	CASRSFGTDYEQYF
once	TRBV28	TRBJ2-7	TRBD2	TGTGCCAGCACATTGCAAGGACTAGCGGGAGTAGTTGGCCACTACGAGCAGTACTTC	CASTLQGLAGVVGHYEQYF
NA	TRBV19	TRBJ2-3	NA	TGTGCCAGTAGTATACGGTGGGCAACAGATACGCAGTATTTT	CASSIRWATDTQYF
NA	TRBV15	TRBJ1-2	TRBD1	TGTGCCACCAGCACGCGGACAGGGAGGATATATGGCTACACCTTC	CATSTRTGRIYGYTF
NA	TRBV7-9	TRBJ2-2	TRBD1	TGTGCCAGCAGCTTAGACAGGGGCTGGACCGGGGAGCTGTTTTTT	CASSLDRGWTGELFF
NA	TRBV29-1	TRBJ1-1	NA	TGCAGCGTAGTCCGCGTGATGAACACTGAAGCTTTCTTT	CSVVRVMNTEAFF
NA	TRBV28	TRBJ2-7	TRBD2	TGTGCCAGCAGTTTAGCTAGCGGGAGGGCTACTGCGGTACGCGAGCAGTACTTC	CASSLASGRATAVREQYF
NA	TRBV19	TRBJ2-7	NA	TGTGCCAGTAGTATAACGATGGGCCACTCGAGCTCCTACGAGCAGTACTTC	CASSITMGHSSSYEQYF
NA	TRBV28	TRBJ2-7	TRBD2	TGTGCCAGCAGTTTGCCTAGCGGGATCTCCTACGAGCAGTACTTC	CASSLPSGISYEQYF
NA	TRBV27	TRBJ1-1	NA	TGTGCCAGCAGTCCCCAGGGACGGGGGTTATTTGAAGCTTTCTTT	CASSPQGRGLFEAFF
NA	TRBV4-3	TRBJ1-1	TRBD1	TGCGCCAGCAGCCAAGATCCCGTACAGGGGGATGAAGCTTTCTTT	CASSQDPVQGDEAFF
NA	TRBV4-3	TRBJ1-5	NA	TGCGCCAGCAGCCAAGATCCCAGGGGAAATCAGCCCCAGCATTTT	CASSQDPRGNQPQHF
NA	TRBV28	TRBJ2-4	TRBD2	TGTGCCAGCGAGCCGGGGGCGGGAGGGGTCTTAGTCAAAAACATTCAGTACTTC	CASEPGAGGVLVKNIQYF
NA	TRBV7-3	TRBJ2-1	TRBD2	TGTGCCAGCAGCCGAATAGCGGGAGGGCCCAATGAGCAGTTCTTC	CASSRIAGGPNEQFF